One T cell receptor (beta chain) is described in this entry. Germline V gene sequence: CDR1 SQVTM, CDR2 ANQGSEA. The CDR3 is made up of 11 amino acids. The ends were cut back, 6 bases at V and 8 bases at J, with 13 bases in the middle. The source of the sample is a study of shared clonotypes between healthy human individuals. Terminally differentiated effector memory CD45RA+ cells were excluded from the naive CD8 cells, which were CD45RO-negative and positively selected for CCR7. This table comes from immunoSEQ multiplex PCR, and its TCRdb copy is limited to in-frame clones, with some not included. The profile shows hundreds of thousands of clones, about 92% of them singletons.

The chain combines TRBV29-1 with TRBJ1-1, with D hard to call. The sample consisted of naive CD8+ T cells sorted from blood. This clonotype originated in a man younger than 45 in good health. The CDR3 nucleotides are TGCAGCGTGGTGCCTAACAGCGAAGCTTTCTTT. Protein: CSVVPNSEAFF. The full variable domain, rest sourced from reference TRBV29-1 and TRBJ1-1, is SAVISQKPSRDICQRGTSLTIQCQVDSQVTMMFWYRQQPGQSLTLIATANQGSEATYESGFVIDKFPISRPNLTFSTLTVSNMSPEDSSIYLCSVVPNSEAFFGQGTRLTVV.